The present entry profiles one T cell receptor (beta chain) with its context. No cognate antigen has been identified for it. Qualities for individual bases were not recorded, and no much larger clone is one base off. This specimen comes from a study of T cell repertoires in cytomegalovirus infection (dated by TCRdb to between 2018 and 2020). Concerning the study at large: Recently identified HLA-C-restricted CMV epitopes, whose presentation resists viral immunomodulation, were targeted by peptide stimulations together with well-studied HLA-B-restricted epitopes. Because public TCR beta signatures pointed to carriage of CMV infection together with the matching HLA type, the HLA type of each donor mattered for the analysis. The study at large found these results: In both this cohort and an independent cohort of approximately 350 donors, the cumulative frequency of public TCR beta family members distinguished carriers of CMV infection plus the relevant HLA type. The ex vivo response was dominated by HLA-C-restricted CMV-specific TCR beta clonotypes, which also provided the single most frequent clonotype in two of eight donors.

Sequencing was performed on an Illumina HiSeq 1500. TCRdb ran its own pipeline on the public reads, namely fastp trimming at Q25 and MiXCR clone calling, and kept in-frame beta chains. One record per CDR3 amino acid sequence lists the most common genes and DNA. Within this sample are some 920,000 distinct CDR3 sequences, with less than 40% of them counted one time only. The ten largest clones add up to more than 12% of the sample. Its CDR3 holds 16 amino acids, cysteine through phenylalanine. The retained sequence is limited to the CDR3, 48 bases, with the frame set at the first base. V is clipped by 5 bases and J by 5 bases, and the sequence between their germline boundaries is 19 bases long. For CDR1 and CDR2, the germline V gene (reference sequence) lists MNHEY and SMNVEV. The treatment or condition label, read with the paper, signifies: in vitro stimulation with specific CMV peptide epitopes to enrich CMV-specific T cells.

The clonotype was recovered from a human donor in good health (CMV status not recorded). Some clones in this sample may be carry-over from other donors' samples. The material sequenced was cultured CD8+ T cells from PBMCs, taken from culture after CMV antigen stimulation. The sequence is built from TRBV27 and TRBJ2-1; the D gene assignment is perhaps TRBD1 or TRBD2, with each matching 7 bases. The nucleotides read TGTGCCAGCAGTCCCCTTGGGCAGGGGGGGGACAATGAGCAGTTCTTC. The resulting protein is CASSPLGQGGDNEQFF.